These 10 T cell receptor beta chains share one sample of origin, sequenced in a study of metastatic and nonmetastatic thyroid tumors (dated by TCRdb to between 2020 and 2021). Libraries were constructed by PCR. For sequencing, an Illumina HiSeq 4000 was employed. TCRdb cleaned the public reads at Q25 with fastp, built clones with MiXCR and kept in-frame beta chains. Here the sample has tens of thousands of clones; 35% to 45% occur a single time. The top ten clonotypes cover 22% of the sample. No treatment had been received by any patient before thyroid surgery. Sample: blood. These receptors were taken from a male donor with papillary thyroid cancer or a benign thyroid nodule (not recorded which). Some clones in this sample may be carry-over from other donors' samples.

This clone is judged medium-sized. The CDR3 is CASRGTSGPNTGELFF. CDR3 nucleotide sequence: TGTGCCAGCAGAGGTACTAGCGGGCCGAACACCGGGGAGCTGTTTTTT. The chain carries TRBV6-1 and TRBJ2-2; TRBD2 matches at 9 bases. Germline CDR1 reads MNHNS; CDR2 reads SASEGT. Trimming at V came to 6 bases and at J to 0 bases, leaving 5 bases not matched to a gene. The length of the CDR3 is 16 residues.

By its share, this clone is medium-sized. The CDR3 loop is CASSAQRSGANVLTF. CDR3 nucleotides: TGTGCCAGTAGTGCTCAACGCTCTGGGGCCAACGTCCTGACTTTC. The genes are TRBV19 and TRBJ2-6; D unresolved. Looked up from germline, CDR1 is LNHDA and CDR2 is SQIVND (reference sequence). CDR3 length equals 15 residues. The ends were cut back, 5 bases at V and 0 bases at J, with 8 bases in the middle.

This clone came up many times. CDR3 DNA sequence: TGTGCCAGCAGCGGCGAGGGGGGACCAGCAGAAACCGATACGCAGTATTTT. It codes for CASSGEGGPAETDTQYF. The chain employs TRBV9 and TRBJ2-3; either TRBD1 or TRBD2 may supply D (6 bases each). The V gene lost 3 bases and the J gene lost 6 bases, with 23 bases spanning the gap. Germline CDR1 and CDR2: SGDLS and YYNGEE. The CDR3 contains 17 residues.

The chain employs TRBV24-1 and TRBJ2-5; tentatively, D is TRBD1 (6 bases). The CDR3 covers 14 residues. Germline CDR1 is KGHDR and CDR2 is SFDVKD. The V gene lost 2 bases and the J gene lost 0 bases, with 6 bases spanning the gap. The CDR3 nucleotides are TGTGCCACCAGTGATTGGACAGACCAAGAGACCCAGTACTTC. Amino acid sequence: CATSDWTDQETQYF.

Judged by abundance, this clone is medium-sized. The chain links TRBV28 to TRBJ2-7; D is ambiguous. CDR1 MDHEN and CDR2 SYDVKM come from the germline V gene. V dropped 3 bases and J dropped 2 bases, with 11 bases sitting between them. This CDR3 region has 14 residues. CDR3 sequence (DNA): TGTGCCAGCAGTTTTTCCGAATCCCCCTACGAGCAGTACTTC. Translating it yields CASSFSESPYEQYF.

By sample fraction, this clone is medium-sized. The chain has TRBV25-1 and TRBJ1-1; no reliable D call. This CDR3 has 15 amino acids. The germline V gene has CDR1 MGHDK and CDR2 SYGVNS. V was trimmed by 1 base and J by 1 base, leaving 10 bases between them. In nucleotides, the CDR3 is TGTGCCAGCAGTGAATTTGAAGGTTGGAACACTGAAGCTTTCTTT. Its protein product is CASSEFEGWNTEAFF.

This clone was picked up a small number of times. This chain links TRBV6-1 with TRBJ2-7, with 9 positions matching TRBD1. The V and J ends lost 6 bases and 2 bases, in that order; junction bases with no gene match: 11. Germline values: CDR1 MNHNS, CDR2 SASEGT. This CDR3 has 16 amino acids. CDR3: CASSSGGQGKPYEQYF. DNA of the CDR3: TGTGCCAGCAGCTCTGGGGGACAGGGAAAACCCTACGAGCAGTACTTC.

CDR3 DNA sequence: TGTGCCAGCAGCCAACTAACAGGGGGTGAAGCTTTCTTT. It encodes CASSQLTGGEAFF. The rearrangement uses TRBV14 and TRBJ1-1, with 8 bases matching TRBD1. The CDR3 length is 13 residues. V lost 2 bases, J lost 7 bases, and 3 bases stayed unmatched. The germline gives CDR1 SGHDN, CDR2 FVKESK.

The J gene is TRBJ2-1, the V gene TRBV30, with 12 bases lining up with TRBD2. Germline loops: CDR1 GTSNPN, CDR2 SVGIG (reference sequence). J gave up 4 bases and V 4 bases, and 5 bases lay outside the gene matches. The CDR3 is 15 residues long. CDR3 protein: CAWTRLAGDYNEQFF. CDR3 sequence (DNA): TGTGCCTGGACCCGACTAGCGGGGGATTACAATGAGCAGTTCTTC.

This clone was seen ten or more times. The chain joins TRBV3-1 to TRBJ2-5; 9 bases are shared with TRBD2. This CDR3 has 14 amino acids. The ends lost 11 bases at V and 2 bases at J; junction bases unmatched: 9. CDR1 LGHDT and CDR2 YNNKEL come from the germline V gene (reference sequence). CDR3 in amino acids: CAAGLAGPQETQYF. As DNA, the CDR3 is TGTGCCGCAGGCCTAGCGGGACCTCAAGAGACCCAGTACTTC.